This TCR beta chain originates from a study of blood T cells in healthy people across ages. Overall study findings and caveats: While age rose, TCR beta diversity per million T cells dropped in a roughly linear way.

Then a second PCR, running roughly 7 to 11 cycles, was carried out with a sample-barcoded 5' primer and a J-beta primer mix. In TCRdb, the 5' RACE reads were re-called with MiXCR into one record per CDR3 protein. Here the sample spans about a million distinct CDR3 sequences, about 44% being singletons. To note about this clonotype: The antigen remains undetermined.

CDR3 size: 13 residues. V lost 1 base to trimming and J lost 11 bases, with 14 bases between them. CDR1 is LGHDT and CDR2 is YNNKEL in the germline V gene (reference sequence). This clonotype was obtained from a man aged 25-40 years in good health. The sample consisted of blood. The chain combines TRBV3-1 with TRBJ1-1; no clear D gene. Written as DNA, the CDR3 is TGTGCCAGCAGCCAAGGGTTCCTATTAGGGGCTTTCTTT. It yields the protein CASSQGFLLGAFF.